The TCR beta chain under discussion was sequenced for a study of cytomegalovirus exposure and HLA in healthy donors (TCRdb year 2017). For the wider study: In an earlier analysis of roughly 500 of the donors, 250 to 350 Gb of sequence data and roughly 100 million unique TCR beta sequences from about 190 million T cells were reported. An early release that covered roughly 600 HLA-typed donors contained around 300 gigabases of sequencing data and tens of millions of unique TCR sequences. Of the roughly 400 genotyped donors, 65% to 90% were placed in the genetic ancestry cluster associated with self-reported Caucasian donors. The study was designed to test whether signatures of past pathogen exposure could be identified by cataloging public T cell receptors. The study profiled the T cell repertoires of about 720 subjects by immunosequencing and related them to cytomegalovirus serostatus. In addition to the first cohort of 666 subjects, a separate validation cohort of 100 to 150 different subjects was used. High-throughput TCR immunosequencing, statistical association of individual TCRs with disease status, and machine learning were combined to predict cytomegalovirus infection status. A later analysis re-analyzed previously published TCR beta repertoires from approximately 700 donors and added high-resolution HLA genotyping to study TCR occurrence patterns. Rather than using new phenotypic data, the later analysis identified candidate immune exposures from TCR beta sequences and from how often those sequences occurred across donors. To decide whether each TCR beta V gene segment behaved as functional or pseudogenic, an earlier analysis of some 580 of the donors relied on high-throughput TCR beta sequencing. Donor age, sex, ethnicity and CMV serostatus were collected together with the repertoire data. A later genetic analysis took genome-wide SNP genotypes for about 55% of the roughly 700 donors and used that subset as a discovery cohort. All discovery cohort repertoires had been generated using a single sequencing platform. Both class I and class II loci were covered by HLA typing, at four-digit resolution. The number of typed donors differed by locus: roughly 620-640 for A, B, C, DRB1 and DQB1; approximately 530 for DQA1; some 610 for DPA1; and about 450 for DPB1. Because of strong linkage in the cohort, 4 to 6 DR-DQ haplotypes were treated as single units for association and clustering. Among some 400 genotyped donors of the cohort, an average of around 240,000 unique TCR beta nucleotide sequences were sequenced per donor, about a sixth of them non-productive.

The cohort consisted of some 670 healthy bone marrow donors. At the time of sampling, all cohort members were nominally healthy, though unrecorded immune exposures were likely present. The donor tested CMV seropositive, placing the donor among the 289 seropositive members of the cohort. Each donor provided a peripheral blood sample, and peripheral blood mononuclear cells were used for TCR beta sequencing. The Qiagen DNeasy Blood Extraction Kit was used to extract genomic DNA from the blood cell samples. The library was obtained by the immunoSEQ multiplex PCR assay. For the multiplex PCR, a mixture combining 60 forward primers for TCR Vbeta segments and 13 reverse primers for TCR Jbeta segments was used. The CDR3 region of rearranged TCR beta genes was amplified from genomic DNA by a multiplex PCR assay. Amplified TCR beta libraries were sequenced as 87-base-pair reads on the Illumina HiSeq System. The authors' pipeline ran thus. Across the 500 to 850 repertoires, a later analysis counted roughly 77 million unique TCR beta chains, 9.5 million to 13 million of which were shared by at least two donors. A nearest-neighbor algorithm error-corrected the raw reads and collapsed the reads into unique sequences, merging closely related sequences to remove PCR and sequencing errors. V, D and J gene segments were assigned by aligning CDR3 sequences to IMGT reference sequences. Each retained sequence needed at least a six-nucleotide match to both a V gene segment and a J gene segment. Rearrangements were classified as productive when the CDR3 lacked stop codons and remained in frame with V and J, and all other rearrangements were classified as non-productive. Following IMGT convention, CDR3 was defined as the stretch from the second conserved V-encoded cysteine to the conserved J-encoded phenylalanine. The earlier analysis of some 580 of the donors excluded any sequence lacking an unambiguous match to a single V gene segment. In an earlier analysis of some 590 of the donors, a V segment was called functional when productive rearrangements were above 56.7%, and segregating when the standard deviation between donors exceeded 5%. A statistical classification framework was built for diagnosing cytomegalovirus status from the catalog of TCR beta chain sequences. A later analysis assigned V and J genes by comparing TCR nucleotide sequences with IMGT/GENE-DB human TR gene sequences. In a later analysis, CDR3 sequences and most-parsimonious VDJ recombination scenarios were assigned using the TCRdist pipeline. A later analysis defined each TCR beta chain by its CDR3 amino acid sequence plus V-gene family, and excluded reads lacking a unique V-gene family. To address suspected cross-contamination and a sequencing artifact, a later analysis removed over 500 highly shared, low-generation-probability nucleotide sequences. For each public chain, a later analysis derived a clonal expansion index from normalized ranks of inferred template counts within each repertoire. A later analysis computed generation probabilities with a VDJ recombination model fitted to out-of-frame rearrangements, and checked the results against IGoR. In a later analysis, hypergeometric tests were used to score TCR-TCR, TCR-HLA and TCR-CMV co-occurrence, with a repertoire-size bias correction applied to TCR pairs. To estimate false discovery rates, a later analysis permuted the HLA or CMV assignments 20 times. In a later analysis, co-occurring TCRs were grouped with DBSCAN, and TCRdist sequence similarity was added when clustering was performed within HLA-allele-positive subsets. Repertoires with fewer than 30,000 or more than 120,000 public chains, plus five repertoires with anomalous nucleotide sharing, were excluded from co-occurrence clustering. The immuneACCESS repertoire file appears here via TCRdb, limited to in-frame rearrangements. These files lack a portion of the clones; in checked studies, under half of the deficit traces to unresolved V genes, and the cause of the others is not known. D and trimming come from the DNA, and the V and J calls and clone size come from that table. This sample has 60,000 or so clones in its table, and approximately 71% of those were observed once. Of the sample, about 35% falls within the top ten clones.

As to this clone: Its binding antigen is unknown. Within one base of it there is no much larger clone, and no base qualities were kept.

General findings and caveats noted by the study authors: A later analysis reported that several top co-occurrence clusters appeared linked to parvovirus B19, influenza, CMV and Epstein-Barr virus. A later genetic analysis associated a missense DCLRE1C variant with V-gene and J-gene trimming of TCR beta chains, and an independent cohort replicated the association. Seventeen rarely observed V segments, including chromosome 9 orphons, were excluded from the earlier analysis of about 600 of the donors because counts were too low. A later genetic analysis reported fewer N-insertions in productive TCRs among donors in an Asian-associated ancestry cluster than the 666-donor mean. A group of highly shared sequence variants was considered likely to be a technical artifact of the sequencing pipeline. It was suggested by the authors that the approach could potentially be generalized to other disease states and immunological phenotypes. In vitro tests confirmed that a few of the cytomegalovirus-associated TCR beta chains recognize cytomegalovirus antigens. In a later analysis, the rate of TCR association differed among HLA loci, with DRB1 alleles having the most associated TCRs and HLA-C alleles having the fewest. The presence/absence analyses assumed that sequencing depth was roughly uniform across donors, and that assumption may not be true. Most TCR sequences were observed very rarely across donors, whereas some public TCRs were present in many individuals. At a false discovery rate of 0.05, a later analysis linked fewer than 20,000 TCR beta sequences to specific HLA alleles. Linkage disequilibrium might explain the correlated functional status among segregating V segments, but an unknown experimental factor could not be excluded. In both the original and validation cohorts, the classifier was reported to diagnose cytomegalovirus status with high specificity and sensitivity. CMV serostatus was the only immune exposure information available for the cohort. In a later analysis, HLA-associated TCR beta chains showed more clonal expansion and lower generation probabilities than non-associated chains that were equally common. Some IMGT-functional V segments, including TRBV6-2 and TRBV6-3, could not be told apart with the 87-base-pair reads, so those segments were excluded. In a later analysis, most CMV-associated TCR beta chains were found to appear HLA-restricted, with HLA associations seemingly driven largely by CMV exposure. Assigning TCR associations to individual alleles was difficult when HLA alleles, especially DR and DQ, strongly co-occurred. Because HLA typing was missing for some donors at each locus, association tests included only the typed subset. Only TCR beta chains were sequenced in this cohort, and the absence of alpha or paired-chain data limited detectable features. The study gave a list of over 150 TCR beta chains associated with cytomegalovirus. A further reported finding was that TCR beta sequences accurately predicted the HLA-A and HLA-B alleles for most subjects in the first cohort. In an earlier analysis of roughly 500 of the donors, most TCR beta V segments appeared in productive rearrangements about 87% or about 30% of the time, broadly matching IMGT annotations.

From a lookup of the germline V gene, CDR1 and CDR2 are MNHNS and SASEGT. A distance of 11 bases separates the germline ends of V and J, which lose 2 bases and 4 bases respectively. The CDR3 goes from the cysteine to the phenylalanine over 14 residues. Only the CDR3 DNA stays, 42 bases, in frame from base 1. The rearranged segments are TRBV6-1 and TRBJ1-2, with the D segment identity uncertain. What was sequenced was PBMCs. The clonotype comes from a man aged 35 to 55 in good health and CMV-seropositive. The DNA is as follows: TGTGCCAGCAGTGAAAACAGCCCGCCCTATGGCTACACCTTC. This is translated as CASSENSPPYGYTF.